This entry describes one T cell receptor (beta chain). Its antigen target is currently unknown. There are no base qualities to consult, and no much larger clone falls within one base. Trimming at the junction amounts to 5 bases on V and 2 bases on J, and the germline ends lie 10 bases apart. Spanning cysteine to phenylalanine, the CDR3 consists of 15 amino acids. The read is trimmed to its CDR3 DNA, 45 bases read in frame from base 1. The germline V gene encodes CDR1 SGHNT and CDR2 YENEEA. The entry originates in a study of PD-1 and CTLA-4 blockade in melanoma (dated by TCRdb to the early 2020s). Background on the whole study: The study compared how PD-1 blockade and CTLA-4 blockade affected the melanoma-reactive CD8 T cell response in patients with melanoma.

Receptors were amplified or captured by the immunoSEQ multiplex PCR assay. Entries here come from immuneACCESS through TCRdb and include only in-frame sequences with V and J called. Some clones fail to appear in such tables; in the studies checked, an unresolved V gene covers under half of the shortfall, and the cause of the remainder is unknown. The sample table records 30,000 or so clones; approximately 89% of these occur just once. Roughly 9% of the sample lies in the top ten. This receptor was obtained from a human donor with melanoma. The starting material was CD8+ T cells from peripheral blood, obtained from a patient given anti-PD-1 treatment. In this chain, TRBV11-3 is recombined with TRBJ2-6; no D gene is confidently identified. CDR3 reads: CASSPGGTGANVLTF. The nucleotide sequence is given as TGTGCCAGCAGCCCAGGTGGGACTGGGGCCAACGTCCTGACTTTC.